These 6 T cell receptor beta chains originate from one sample sequenced in a study of blood T cell repertoires in COVID-19. Sequencing used immunoSEQ multiplex PCR; TCRdb keeps in-frame clones, though not all of them. The data contain under 200,000 clones, 86% of them singletons. The specimen was PBMCs or T cells enriched from blood (not recorded which). Receptors originate from a man aged 35-49 years with acute COVID-19.

The chain uses TRBV19 and TRBJ2-7, with D perhaps matching TRBD2 (5 bases). The germline V and J ends were trimmed by 5 bases and 4 bases, with 18 bases remaining between them. The length of the CDR3 is 15 residues. The germline CDR1 and CDR2 sequences are LNHDA and SQIVND (reference sequence). The CDR3 region is CASSGRGDKSYEQYF. CDR3 DNA sequence: TGTGCCAGTAGTGGCCGGGGAGACAAGAGTTACGAGCAGTACTTC.

The chain is built from TRBV6-1 and TRBJ2-2; no clear D. CDR3 length equals 13 residues. The V gene lost 3 bases and the J gene lost 6 bases, with 8 bases spanning the gap. Germline CDR1 is MNHNS and CDR2 is SASEGT. The CDR3 sequence is CASSDLTSGELFF. CDR3 bases: TGTGCCAGCAGTGATCTAACTTCCGGGGAGCTGTTTTTT.

The CDR3 region has the DNA TGTGCCAGCAGCCTAGACGGGACAGGGGCCACTGAAGCTTTCTTT. It encodes CASSLDGTGATEAFF. The gene calls are TRBV7-9 and TRBJ1-1, with TRBD1 matching over 10 bases. The V and J ends lost 5 bases and 4 bases, in that order; junction bases with no gene match: 7. CDR1 is SEHNR and CDR2 is FQNEAQ in the germline V gene (reference sequence). The CDR3 spans 15 residues. Full variable domain (outside the CDR3, taken from reference TRBV7-9 and TRBJ1-1): DTGVSQNPRHKITKRGQNVTFRCDPISEHNRLYWYRQTLGQGPEFLTYFQNEAQLEKSRLLSDRFSAERPKGSFSTLEIQRTEQGDSAMYLCASSLDGTGATEAFFGQGTRLTVV.

The V gene is TRBV6-4, the J gene TRBJ2-2; D perhaps matches TRBD1 (5 bases). V shed 6 bases and J shed 3 bases, with 5 bases lying between them. CDR1 is MRHNA and CDR2 is SNTAGT in the germline V gene. The CDR3 has 12 amino acids. CDR3 sequence (DNA): TGTGCCAGCAGCAGGGACACCGGGGAGCTGTTTTTT. As protein: CASSRDTGELFF.

This clone came up many times. The rearrangement joins TRBV2 to TRBJ1-5, with D tentatively TRBD1 (5 bases). The germline V gene has CDR1 SNHLY and CDR2 FYNNEI. Trimming pared 2 bases from V and 7 bases from J, leaving 12 bases between. This CDR3 has 14 amino acids. The CDR3 DNA follows: TGTGCCAGCAGTGAATGGCAGGGTAAACAGCCCCAGCATTTT. Its translation: CASSEWQGKQPQHF.

The chain combines TRBV2 with TRBJ2-1; 11 bases agree with TRBD2. Germline loops: CDR1 SNHLY, CDR2 FYNNEI. This CDR3 comprises 15 residues. Germline trimming cut 5 bases from V and 5 bases from J; bases unmatched to any gene: 5. The CDR3 region is CASSLETSGDNEQFF. The DNA of the CDR3 is TGTGCCAGCAGTCTGGAGACTAGCGGGGACAATGAGCAGTTCTTC.